Below are 21 T cell receptor beta chains sequenced from a single sample in a study of vaccination and CD4 T cells after COVID-19. These receptors' targets are unknown. Treatment described: roughly 10-day PBMC culture with coronavirus spike peptide pools or control peptides (ViraFEST assay). Ahead of the COVID-19 pandemic (2011-2018), the CD4+ T cells of the unexposed donor were collected. An Oncomine TCR Beta short-read assay was used to sequence the DNA from cultured CD4+ T cells. TCRdb itself ran the PCR reads through MiXCR, one entry per CDR3 protein. This sample yields about 6,900 distinct CDR3 sequences, of which under 30% are seen a single time; about 35% belongs to the top ten. The sequenced sample consisted of CD4+ T cells from blood, cultured in vitro. The source of these receptors is a human donor in good health.

This chain joins TRBV6-1 and TRBJ1-1; TRBD1 matches at 9 bases. The germline V gene has CDR1 MNHNS and CDR2 SASEGT. J lost 5 bases, V lost 5 bases, and 9 bases had no gene match. The CDR3 covers 15 residues. The CDR3 nucleotides are TGTGCCAGCAGTCCGACCGGGACAGGGTATACTGAAGCTTTCTTT. This gives the protein CASSPTGTGYTEAFF.

CDR3 DNA sequence: TGTGCCAGCAGTCTCAGACGGACTATGGGTGTTTTACAAGAGACCCAGTACTTC. It specifies CASSLRRTMGVLQETQYF. The V and J genes are TRBV27 and TRBJ2-5; D possibly corresponds to TRBD2 (6 bases). The CDR3 loop spans 18 amino acids. Between the trimmed V and J ends, which lost 5 bases and 2 bases, there was a span of 24 bases. Germline loops: CDR1 MNHEY, CDR2 SMNVEV (reference sequence).

For the CDR3, the DNA is TGTGCCAGCAGCCTCCAGACAGGGACTGAAGCTTTCTTT. Protein product: CASSLQTGTEAFF. The genes are TRBV9 and TRBJ1-1, with TRBD1 identical over 7 bases. The ends lost 4 bases at V and 5 bases at J; junction bases unmatched: 5. CDR1 and CDR2 from the germline V gene are SGDLS and YYNGEE. The CDR3 consists of 13 residues.

The chain employs TRBV27 and TRBJ1-1, with D possibly matching TRBD1 (6 bases). CDR3 length: 17 residues. V lost 1 base and J 4 bases, leaving 19 bases between the germline ends. Germline V CDR1 and CDR2: MNHEY, SMNVEV (reference sequence). CDR3: CASSLYPLSGEGTEAFF. As DNA, the CDR3 is TGTGCCAGCAGTTTATACCCCCTGTCAGGGGAAGGCACTGAAGCTTTCTTT.

This clonotype is deemed large (0.1 to 1%). V usage is TRBV20-1 and J usage is TRBJ1-4, with 8 bases aligning to TRBD1. The CDR3 has 13 residues. CDR1 DFQATT and CDR2 SNEGSKA come from the germline V gene (reference sequence). Trimming removed 5 bases from V and 5 bases from J; junction bases left unmatched: 4. In nucleotides, the CDR3 is TGCAGTGCTCCTCAGGGGGCGAATGAAAAACTGTTTTTT. This gives the protein CSAPQGANEKLFF.

V is TRBV7-2 and J is TRBJ2-7, with 10 bases matching TRBD1. The CDR3 has 14 amino acids. Germline V gives CDR1 SGHTA, CDR2 FQGNSA. V gave up 5 bases and J gave up 3 bases; unmatched junction bases: 4. The CDR3 loop is CASSTGTGDYEQYF. The CDR3 DNA reads TGTGCCAGCAGCACCGGGACAGGGGACTACGAGCAGTACTTC.

The chain combines TRBV6-2 or TRBV6-3 with TRBJ2-3; D gene unclear. CDR1 MNHEY and CDR2 SVGEGT come from the germline V gene. This CDR3 has 13 amino acids. V lost 4 bases and J lost 2, with 7 bases in between. In DNA form, the CDR3 reads TGTGCCAGCAGTTTGGGTATCACAGATACGCAGTATTTT. This encodes CASSLGITDTQYF.

The V gene is TRBV6-1, the J gene TRBJ1-1; TRBD1 matches at 8 bases. CDR1 is MNHNS, CDR2 SASEGT, per germline. With V trimmed by 5 bases and J by 10 bases, 3 bases remained unmatched. The CDR3 is 11 residues long. The CDR3 here is CASSQGARAFF. The CDR3 DNA follows: TGTGCCAGCAGTCAGGGGGCGAGAGCTTTCTTT.

This clonotype was detected only a few times. This rearrangement joins TRBV7-9 to TRBJ1-2, with D tentatively TRBD1 (5 bases). The CDR3 runs to 12 residues. The germline V gene encodes CDR1 SEHNR and CDR2 FQNEAQ (reference sequence). The V gene lost 2 bases and the J gene lost 8 bases, with 9 bases spanning the gap. The CDR3 nucleotides are TGTGCCAGCAGCTTAACAGGTTTCGGCTACACCTTC. Translation: CASSLTGFGYTF. The full variable domain, in which reference TRBV7-9 and TRBJ1-2 provide the parts outside the CDR3, is DTGVSQNPRHKITKRGQNVTFRCDPISEHNRLYWYRQTLGQGPEFLTYFQNEAQLEKSRLLSDRFSAERPKGSFSTLEIQRTEQGDSAMYLCASSLTGFGYTFGSGTRLTVV.

Written as DNA, the CDR3 is TGTGCCAGTAGTGACAGACCGGGACAGGGGATCGGGCAGCCCCAGCATTTT. This sequence encodes CASSDRPGQGIGQPQHF. This rearrangement joins TRBV19 to TRBJ1-5, with TRBD1 identical over 10 bases. This CDR3 has 17 amino acids. The germline gives CDR1 LNHDA, CDR2 SQIVND (reference sequence). V gave up 5 bases and J gave up 7 bases; unmatched junction bases: 14.

The rearrangement uses TRBV7-3 and TRBJ1-4; D is unresolved. V lost 5 bases and J 4 bases, leaving 11 bases between the germline ends. In germline, CDR1 is SGHTA, CDR2 FQGTGA. This CDR3 region has 14 residues. The CDR3 reads CASSPFPDNEKLFF. In DNA, the CDR3 is TGTGCCAGCAGCCCCTTTCCCGATAATGAAAAACTGTTTTTT.

This clonotype turned up a few times. The rearrangement joins TRBV9 to TRBJ1-5; possibly TRBD1 for D (5 bases). Germline V gene sequence: CDR1 SGDLS, CDR2 YYNGEE. This CDR3 has 14 amino acids. The V end lost 0 bases, the J end lost 6 bases, and 10 bases lay between the germline ends. The CDR3 DNA is TGTGCCAGCAGCGTAGATGGGGCTGGTCAGCCCCAGCATTTT. This gives the protein CASSVDGAGQPQHF.

A few counts support this clonotype. This chain uses TRBV24-1 with TRBJ1-1, with a weak D call TRBD1 (5 bases). V was clipped by 9 bases and J by 10 bases, with 23 bases between them. Germline CDR1 reads KGHDR; CDR2 reads SFDVKD. This CDR3 has 14 residues. The CDR3 reads CATRRGQPTGGAFF. CDR3 in DNA: TGTGCCACCCGCCGAGGACAACCGACCGGCGGAGCTTTCTTT.

Points on this clonotype: A read error may produce the germline difference seen at one junction end. V usage is TRBV7-9 and J usage is TRBJ2-7; D perhaps matches TRBD2 (5 bases). Germline loops: CDR1 SEHNR, CDR2 FQNEAQ (reference sequence). The CDR3 is 13 amino acids. The CDR3 region has the DNA TGTGCCAGCAGCCCTACTAGTGCCTACCAGCAGTACTTC. This translates into CASSPTSAYQQYF. Combining the CDR3 with reference TRBV7-9 and TRBJ2-7 gives the whole variable domain DTGVSQNPRHKITKRGQNVTFRCDPISEHNRLYWYRQTLGQGPEFLTYFQNEAQLEKSRLLSDRFSAERPKGSFSTLEIQRTEQGDSAMYLCASSPTSAYQQYFGPGTRLTVT.

The chain uses TRBV7-2 and TRBJ1-1; D not certain. Germline loops: CDR1 SGHTA, CDR2 FQGNSA. The ends were cut back, 3 bases at V and 7 bases at J, with 6 bases in the middle. The CDR3 spans 11 residues. The CDR3 loop is CASSFYGEAFF. The DNA for the CDR3 is TGTGCCAGCAGCTTTTACGGTGAAGCTTTCTTT.

This clonotype occurred a few times. J is TRBJ1-5 and V is TRBV20-1; TRBD1 might be the D (5 bases). V was cut by 3 bases and J by 1 base, with 10 bases left in between. The CDR3 loop spans 14 amino acids. Per germline, CDR1 DFQATT and CDR2 SNEGSKA (reference sequence). The CDR3 nucleotides read TGCAGTGCTAGGAGGGGCGGAAGCAATCAGCCCCAGCATTTT. Translated, it gives CSARRGGSNQPQHF.

This clonotype was counted a few times. This chain uses TRBV6-1 with TRBJ2-3; TRBD1 might be the D (6 bases). CDR3 length: 13 residues. V lost 4 bases to trimming and J lost 7 bases, with 12 bases between them. Germline V lookup: CDR1 MNHNS, CDR2 SASEGT. As DNA, the CDR3 is TGTGCCAGCAGTGTAACAGGGACCAATACGCAGTATTTT. Protein: CASSVTGTNTQYF.

The rearrangement uses TRBV20-1 and TRBJ2-3; D is undetermined. There are 12 residues in the CDR3. The V end was cut by 5 bases, the J end by 0 bases, with 6 bases between. The V gene's germline CDR1 is DFQATT and CDR2 SNEGSKA (reference sequence). The CDR3 loop is CSAGPSTDTQYF. In nucleotides, the CDR3 is TGCAGTGCTGGACCTAGCACAGATACGCAGTATTTT.

On this clonotype itself: A junction end diverges from the germline sequence, so it may reflect a read error. The chain combines TRBV7-7 with TRBJ2-5; TRBD2 matches at 15 bases. This CDR3 contains 16 residues. Per the germline V gene, CDR1 is SSHAT and CDR2 is FNYEAQ (reference sequence). The CDR3 DNA sequence: TGTGCTAGCAGCTTAGGACTAGCGGGGGGGTTAGAGACCCAGTACTTC. Its protein product is CASSLGLAGGLETQYF.

CDR3 protein: CASSQEGKGRNEKLFF. CDR3 sequence (DNA): TGCGCCAGCAGCCAAGAGGGGAAGGGCCGGAATGAAAAACTGTTTTTT. The gene calls are TRBV4-1 and TRBJ1-4; D not certain. V was trimmed by 0 bases and J by 5 bases, leaving 13 bases between them. The CDR3 has 16 residues. CDR1 and CDR2 (germline): MGHRA, YSYEKL.

This clonotype turned up a few times. The chain has TRBV6-1 and TRBJ1-2; TRBD1 matches 9 bases. The CDR3 loop spans 14 amino acids. With V trimmed by 6 bases and J by 3 bases, 5 bases remained unmatched. Germline assignment: CDR1 MNHNS and CDR2 SASEGT. CDR3 sequence: CASRTGGNDYGYTF. CDR3 nucleotide sequence: TGTGCCAGCAGGACAGGGGGGAACGACTATGGCTACACCTTC.